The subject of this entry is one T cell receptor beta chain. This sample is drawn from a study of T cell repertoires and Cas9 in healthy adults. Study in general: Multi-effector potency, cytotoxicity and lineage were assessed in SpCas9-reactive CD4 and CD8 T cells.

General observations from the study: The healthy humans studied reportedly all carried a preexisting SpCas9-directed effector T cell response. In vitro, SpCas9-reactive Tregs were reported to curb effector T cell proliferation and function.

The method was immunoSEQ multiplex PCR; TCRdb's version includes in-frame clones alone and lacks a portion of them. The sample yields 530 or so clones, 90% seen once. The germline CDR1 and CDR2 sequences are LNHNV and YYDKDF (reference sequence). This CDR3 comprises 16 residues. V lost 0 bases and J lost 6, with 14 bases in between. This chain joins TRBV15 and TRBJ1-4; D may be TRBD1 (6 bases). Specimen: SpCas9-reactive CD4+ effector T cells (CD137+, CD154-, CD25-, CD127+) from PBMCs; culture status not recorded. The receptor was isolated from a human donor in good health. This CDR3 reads CATSRDTTGNHEKLFF. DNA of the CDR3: TGTGCCACCAGCAGAGACACCACAGGGAATCATGAAAAACTGTTTTTT.